These T cell receptor beta chains were read from a single sample in a study of blood T cells in healthy people across ages. TCRdb passed the 5' RACE reads through MiXCR, listing each CDR3 protein once. The sample holds some 750,000 distinct CDR3 sequences; approximately 22% are singletons and the top ten take roughly 22%. Sequencing used blood. All receptors derive from a man in his 70s in good health. The CDR3 runs from the conserved cysteine through the conserved F or W. D genes are given only for firm matches. Clone sizes are given selectively: once, few, many, or a class where the clone is expanded.

d_gene,v_gene,abundance,j_gene,CDR3aa,CDR3nt
.,TRBV12-3/TRBV12-4,few,TRBJ2-3,CASSWRGRDPDTQYF,TGTGCCAGCAGTTGGCGGGGGCGGGACCCAGATACGCAGTATTTT
.,TRBV29-1,few,TRBJ1-4,CSVSQSTTNEKLFF,TGCAGCGTTTCTCAATCGACTACTAATGAAAAACTGTTTTTT
TRBD1,TRBV5-6,.,TRBJ1-6,CASRGADRGFNSPLHF,TGTGCCAGCAGGGGGGCAGACAGGGGCTTTAATTCACCCCTCCACTTT
.,TRBV7-2,.,TRBJ1-1,CASRILAGSEAFF,TGTGCCAGCAGGATCCTTGCAGGGTCCGAAGCTTTCTTT
TRBD1,TRBV5-1,few,TRBJ1-2,CASSPIRGQGGGYTF,TGCGCCAGCAGCCCCATCAGGGGGCAGGGAGGTGGCTACACCTTC
.,TRBV12-3/TRBV12-4,many,TRBJ2-2,CASRLNTGELFF,TGTGCCAGCAGATTGAACACCGGGGAGCTGTTTTTT
TRBD1,TRBV20-1,.,TRBJ2-1,CSTGTGVNEQFF,TGCAGCACCGGGACAGGGGTAAATGAGCAGTTCTTC
TRBD2,TRBV29-1,.,TRBJ2-1,CSVEDLAGGYNEQFF,TGCAGCGTTGAGGATCTAGCGGGAGGCTACAATGAGCAGTTCTTC
.,TRBV7-9,.,TRBJ2-1,CASSVLGPTSYNEQFF,TGTGCCAGCAGCGTCTTGGGGCCCACCTCCTACAATGAGCAGTTCTTC
TRBD2,TRBV20-1,.,TRBJ2-5,CSARDLGTSGGLQETQYF,TGCAGTGCTAGAGATCTTGGGACTAGCGGGGGCCTACAAGAGACCCAGTACTTC
TRBD1,TRBV7-2,.,TRBJ2-5,CASMWTGKETQYF,TGTGCCAGCATGTGGACAGGGAAGGAGACCCAGTACTTC
.,TRBV5-1,many,TRBJ1-5,CASRRDSNQPQHF,TGCGCCAGCAGGCGGGACAGCAATCAGCCCCAGCATTTT
.,TRBV4-2,.,TRBJ2-5,CASSQEARQTQYF,TGTGCCAGCAGCCAAGAGGCGAGGCAGACCCAGTACTTC
.,TRBV29-1,many,TRBJ1-1,CSVEDREGLGGAFF,TGCAGCGTTGAAGATCGGGAGGGGCTTGGCGGAGCTTTCTTT
.,TRBV29-1,many,TRBJ2-2,CSVGDGELFF,TGCAGCGTGGGAGACGGGGAGCTGTTTTTT
.,TRBV12-3/TRBV12-4,few,TRBJ2-5,CASSLAQGTQETQYF,TGTGCCAGCAGTTTAGCTCAGGGGACCCAAGAGACCCAGTACTTC
.,TRBV5-1,few,TRBJ1-1,CASRSGGAESTEAFF,TGCGCCAGCCGGTCCGGGGGGGCGGAGAGCACTGAAGCTTTCTTT
TRBD2,TRBV28,.,TRBJ2-2,CASSPGLATGELFF,TGTGCCAGCAGTCCGGGACTAGCGACCGGGGAGCTGTTTTTT
.,TRBV20-1,many,TRBJ1-2,CSALGDHYGYTF,TGCAGTGCTCTCGGAGATCACTATGGCTACACCTTC
.,TRBV20-1,many,TRBJ1-1,CSARRPGGSPEAFF,TGCAGTGCTAGGCGGCCCGGGGGGAGCCCTGAAGCTTTCTTT
TRBD1,TRBV7-9,.,TRBJ1-4,CASSWTGEIRSEKLFF,TGTGCCAGCAGCTGGACAGGGGAAATCAGGAGTGAAAAACTGTTTTTT
TRBD1,TRBV14,.,TRBJ1-1,CASSLTGVPEAFF,TGTGCCAGCAGCCTAACAGGGGTGCCTGAAGCTTTCTTT
TRBD2,TRBV2,few,TRBJ2-5,CASSPGLEGETQYF,TGTGCCAGCAGTCCGGGACTAGAGGGAGAGACCCAGTACTTC
TRBD1,TRBV7-3,.,TRBJ1-2,CASSLTGGTGYTF,TGTGCCAGCAGCTTAACAGGGGGCACTGGCTACACCTTC
TRBD1,TRBV6-6,few,TRBJ1-4,CASRPGQGAGFEKLFF,TGTGCCAGCCGCCCGGGACAGGGGGCGGGATTTGAAAAACTGTTTTTT
TRBD2,TRBV11-3,few,TRBJ2-5,CASSSPGLQETQYF,TGTGCCAGCAGCTCACCGGGACTACAAGAGACCCAGTACTTC
.,TRBV2,.,TRBJ2-2,CASSESYTGELFF,TGTGCCAGCAGTGAAAGCTACACCGGGGAGCTGTTTTTT
.,TRBV29-1,.,TRBJ2-2,CSVGRRGGELFF,TGCAGCGTTGGCAGGCGAGGTGGGGAGCTGTTTTTT
.,TRBV5-6,.,TRBJ2-4,CASSAQRGVPAKNIQYF,TGTGCCAGCAGCGCACAAAGGGGAGTGCCGGCCAAAAACATTCAGTACTTC
.,TRBV28,few,TRBJ1-4,CASSPGGRTNEKLFF,TGTGCCAGCAGTCCAGGAGGGAGAACTAATGAAAAACTGTTTTTT
.,TRBV20-1,many,TRBJ1-5,CSATVRQWGSNQPQHF,TGCAGTGCTACCGTTAGACAGTGGGGCAGCAATCAGCCCCAGCATTTT
TRBD1,TRBV12-3/TRBV12-4,.,TRBJ1-1,CASSPGGKGYTEAFF,TGTGCCAGCAGCCCAGGGGGCAAGGGCTACACTGAAGCTTTCTTT
TRBD1,TRBV5-1,few,TRBJ2-3,CASSLSDRSTDTQYF,TGCGCCAGCAGCCTGTCGGACAGGAGCACAGATACGCAGTATTTT
.,TRBV5-1,.,TRBJ1-1,CASSMDTEAFF,TGCGCCAGCAGCATGGACACTGAAGCTTTCTTT
.,TRBV30,.,TRBJ1-1,CAWQSGETEAFF,TGTGCCTGGCAATCAGGGGAGACTGAAGCTTTCTTT
.,TRBV7-9,.,TRBJ2-5,CASSLGTGIQEAQYF,TGTGCCAGCAGCTTAGGGACGGGTATACAAGAGGCCCAGTACTTC
TRBD1,TRBV18,.,TRBJ2-3,CASSPGSGGADTQYF,TGTGCCAGCTCACCAGGGTCAGGGGGAGCAGATACGCAGTATTTT
.,TRBV7-9,.,TRBJ2-3,CASSLSVGGNTDTQYF,TGTGCCAGCAGCTTATCTGTGGGCGGGAACACAGATACGCAGTATTTT
TRBD1,TRBV10-2,few,TRBJ2-1,CTSNEDRGGNEQFF,TGCACCAGCAATGAAGACAGGGGTGGGAATGAGCAGTTCTTC
TRBD1,TRBV20-1,many,TRBJ2-3,CSAREAPQGTQYF,TGCAGTGCTAGAGAGGCCCCACAGGGGACGCAGTATTTT
.,TRBV28,.,TRBJ2-7,CASSLRDPISSYEQYF,TGTGCCAGCAGTTTGCGGGACCCTATTAGCTCCTACGAGCAGTACTTC
.,TRBV20-1,.,TRBJ2-3,CSARLAPTDTQYF,TGCAGTGCTAGGCTGGCTCCCACAGATACGCAGTATTTT
TRBD2,TRBV6-5,few,TRBJ2-7,CASSYFLLAGGTYEQYF,TGTGCCAGCAGTTACTTTCTTCTAGCGGGGGGAACCTACGAGCAGTACTTC
.,TRBV12-3/TRBV12-4,.,TRBJ2-5,CASSPGGGGVETQYF,TGTGCCAGCAGCCCCGGTGGGGGCGGAGTTGAGACCCAGTACTTC
.,TRBV24-1,.,TRBJ2-3,CATSDLKSTDTQYF,TGTGCCACCAGTGATTTAAAGAGCACAGATACGCAGTATTTT
TRBD2,TRBV27,.,TRBJ2-1,CASMSGRARSVGEQFF,TGTGCCAGCATGAGCGGGAGGGCCCGAAGCGTGGGTGAGCAGTTCTTC
.,TRBV6-1,.,TRBJ2-2,CASSERTGNTGELFF,TGTGCCAGCAGTGAACGGACGGGAAACACCGGGGAGCTGTTTTTT
.,TRBV19,few,TRBJ1-4,CASNIGVAEKLFF,TGTGCCAGTAATATAGGGGTCGCTGAAAAACTGTTTTTT
.,TRBV7-2,many,TRBJ2-4,CASSFSGAHKNIQYF,TGTGCCAGCAGCTTCAGCGGAGCCCACAAAAACATTCAGTACTTC
.,TRBV6-1,many,TRBJ1-1,CASSENFGGVQAFF,TGTGCCAGCAGTGAAAACTTCGGGGGTGTGCAGGCTTTCTTT
.,TRBV7-8,few,TRBJ1-6,CASSLIRGGSPLHF,TGTGCCAGCAGCTTAATTCGGGGTGGATCACCCCTCCACTTT
.,TRBV24-1,few,TRBJ2-5,CATSDRDNLQETQYF,TGTGCCACCAGTGACCGGGACAACTTACAAGAGACCCAGTACTTC
.,TRBV18,.,TRBJ2-1,CASSPLPVNNEQFF,TGTGCCAGCTCACCACTGCCCGTTAACAATGAGCAGTTCTTC
TRBD1,TRBV10-3,.,TRBJ2-1,CAISESRGDRGRDNEQFF,TGTGCCATCAGTGAGTCGAGGGGGGACAGGGGGCGCGACAATGAGCAGTTCTTC
TRBD1,TRBV24-1,few,TRBJ2-5,CATSLGGSQETQYF,TGTGCCACCAGTTTAGGGGGCTCACAAGAGACCCAGTACTTC
.,TRBV5-1,.,TRBJ2-1,CASSLAVGVDEQFF,TGCGCCAGCAGCTTGGCCGTAGGTGTCGATGAGCAGTTCTTC
.,TRBV6-1,.,TRBJ2-3,CASSELVGTNTDTQYF,TGTGCCAGCAGTGAATTAGTCGGAACTAACACAGATACGCAGTATTTT
.,TRBV7-9,.,TRBJ1-1,CASSQMTSTPEAFF,TGTGCCAGCAGCCAAATGACATCAACGCCCGAAGCTTTCTTT
.,TRBV7-2,.,TRBJ2-6,CASSLRGLWSGANVLTF,TGTGCCAGCAGCTTACGAGGGCTATGGTCTGGGGCCAACGTCCTGACTTTC